Sequencing of this T cell receptor beta chain was carried out in a study of T-cell reconstitution after alpha-beta-depleted transplantation in children. Unique molecular identifiers were used to barcode this TCRbeta library. TCRdb analysed the PCR reads with MiXCR anew, one entry per CDR3 protein. Here the sample spans 250,000 to 400,000 distinct CDR3 sequences, around 25% being singletons. Germline V gene data show CDR1 as KGHDR and CDR2 as SFDVKD. The CDR3 extends over 17 amino acids. J lost 1 base, V lost 5 bases, and 6 bases had no gene match. This rearrangement joins TRBV24-1 to TRBJ2-2, with 10 bases aligning to TRBD2. The source is a male patient aged 10-17 years who had a stem cell transplant for acute lymphoblastic leukemia, so the T cells may come from the graft donor. This sample comprised PBMCs, mostly from graft donor cells, obtained 180 days after TCRalphabeta/CD19-depleted stem cell transplant. The CDR3 bases are TGTGCCACCAGTGCGAGCGGGAGGGCCTGGAACACCGGGGAGCTGTTTTTT. This gives the protein CATSASGRAWNTGELFF.